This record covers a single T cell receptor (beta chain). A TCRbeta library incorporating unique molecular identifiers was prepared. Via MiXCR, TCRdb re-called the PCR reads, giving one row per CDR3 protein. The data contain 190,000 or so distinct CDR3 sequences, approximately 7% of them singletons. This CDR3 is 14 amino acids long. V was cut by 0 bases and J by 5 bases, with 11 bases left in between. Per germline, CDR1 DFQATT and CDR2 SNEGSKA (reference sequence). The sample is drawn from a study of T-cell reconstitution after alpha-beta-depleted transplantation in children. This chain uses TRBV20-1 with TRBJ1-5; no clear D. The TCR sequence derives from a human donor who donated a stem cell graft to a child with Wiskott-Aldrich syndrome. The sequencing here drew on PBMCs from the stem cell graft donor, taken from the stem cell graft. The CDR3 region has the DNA TGCAGTGCTAGAGATCGCGGAATGGATCAGCCCCAGCATTTT. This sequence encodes CSARDRGMDQPQHF.